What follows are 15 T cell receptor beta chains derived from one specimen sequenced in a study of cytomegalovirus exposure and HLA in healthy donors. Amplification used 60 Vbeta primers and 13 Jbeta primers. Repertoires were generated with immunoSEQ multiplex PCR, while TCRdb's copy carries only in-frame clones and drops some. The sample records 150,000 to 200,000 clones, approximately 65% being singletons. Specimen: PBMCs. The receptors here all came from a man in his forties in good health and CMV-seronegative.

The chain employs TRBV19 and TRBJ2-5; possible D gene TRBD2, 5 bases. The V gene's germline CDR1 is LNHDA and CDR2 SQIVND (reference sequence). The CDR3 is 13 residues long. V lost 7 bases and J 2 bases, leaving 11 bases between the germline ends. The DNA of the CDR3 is TGTGCCAGTAATCGAGGGAGACAAGAGACCCAGTACTTC. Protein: CASNRGRQETQYF.

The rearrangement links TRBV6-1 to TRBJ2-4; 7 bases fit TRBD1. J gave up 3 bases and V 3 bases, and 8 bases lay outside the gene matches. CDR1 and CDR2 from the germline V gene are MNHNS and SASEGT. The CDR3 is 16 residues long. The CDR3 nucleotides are TGTGCCAGCAGTGAGGGCCCTCAGGGGGTCAAAAACATTCAGTACTTC. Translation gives CASSEGPQGVKNIQYF.

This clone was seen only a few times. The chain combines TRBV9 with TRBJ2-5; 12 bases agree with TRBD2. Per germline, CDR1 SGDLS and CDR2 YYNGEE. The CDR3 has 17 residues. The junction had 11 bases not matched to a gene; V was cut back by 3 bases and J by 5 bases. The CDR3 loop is CASSARSSGGAEETQYF. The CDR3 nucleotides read TGTGCCAGCAGCGCCCGATCTAGCGGGGGGGCGGAGGAGACCCAGTACTTC.

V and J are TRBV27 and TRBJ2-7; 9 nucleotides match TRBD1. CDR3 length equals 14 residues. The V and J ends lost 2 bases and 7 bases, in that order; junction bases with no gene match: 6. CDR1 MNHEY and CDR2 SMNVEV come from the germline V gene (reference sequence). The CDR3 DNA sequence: TGTGCCAGCAGTTTAAATCCGGGACAGGGTGAGCAGTACTTC. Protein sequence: CASSLNPGQGEQYF.

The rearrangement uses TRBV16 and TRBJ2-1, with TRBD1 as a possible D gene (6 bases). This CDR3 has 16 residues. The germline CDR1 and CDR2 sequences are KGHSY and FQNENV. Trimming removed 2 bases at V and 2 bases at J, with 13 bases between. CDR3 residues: CASSQQGTDPYNEQFF. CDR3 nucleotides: TGTGCCAGCAGCCAACAGGGGACGGATCCCTACAATGAGCAGTTCTTC.

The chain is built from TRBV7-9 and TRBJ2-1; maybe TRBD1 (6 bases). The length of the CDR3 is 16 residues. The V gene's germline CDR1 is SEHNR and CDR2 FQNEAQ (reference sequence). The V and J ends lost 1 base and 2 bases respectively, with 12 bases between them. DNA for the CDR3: TGTGCCAGCAGCTTAGGCCAGGGGCGCACCTACAATGAGCAGTTCTTC. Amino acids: CASSLGQGRTYNEQFF.

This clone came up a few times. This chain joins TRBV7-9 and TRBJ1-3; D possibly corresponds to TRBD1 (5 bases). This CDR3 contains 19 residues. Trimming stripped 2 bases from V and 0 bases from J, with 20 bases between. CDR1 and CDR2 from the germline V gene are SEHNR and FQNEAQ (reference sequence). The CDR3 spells CASSLTGPGHSGSGNTIYF. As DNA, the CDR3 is TGTGCCAGCAGCTTAACAGGACCTGGACACTCAGGCTCTGGAAACACCATATATTTT.

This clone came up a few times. The chain's CDR3 is CASSQAPEKLFF. In DNA form, the CDR3 reads TGCGCCAGCAGCCAAGCCCCAGAAAAACTGTTTTTT. The gene calls are TRBV4-1 and TRBJ1-4; D ambiguous. Looked up from germline, CDR1 is MGHRA and CDR2 is YSYEKL. Trimming left V 1 base short and J 8 bases short, with 5 bases between. The length of the CDR3 is 12 residues.

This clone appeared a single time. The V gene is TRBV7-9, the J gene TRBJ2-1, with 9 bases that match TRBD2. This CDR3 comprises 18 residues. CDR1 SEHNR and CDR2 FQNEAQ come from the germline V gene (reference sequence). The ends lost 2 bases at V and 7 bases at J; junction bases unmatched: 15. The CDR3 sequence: CASSLRGGWRLAENEQFF. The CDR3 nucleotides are TGTGCCAGCAGCTTAAGGGGGGGTTGGAGACTAGCGGAAAATGAGCAGTTCTTC.

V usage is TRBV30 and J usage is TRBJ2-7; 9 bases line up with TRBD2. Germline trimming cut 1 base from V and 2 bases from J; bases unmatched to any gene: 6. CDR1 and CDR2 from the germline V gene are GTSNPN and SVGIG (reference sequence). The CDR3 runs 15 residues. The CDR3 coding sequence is TGTGCCTGGAGTGGGGCTAGCGGGATTACCTACGAGCAGTACTTC. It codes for CAWSGASGITYEQYF. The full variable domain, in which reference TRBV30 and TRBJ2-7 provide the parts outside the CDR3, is SQTIHQWPATLVQPVGSPLSLECTVEGTSNPNLYWYRQAAGRGLQLLFYSVGIGQISSEVPQNLSASRPQDRQFILSSKKLLLSDSGFYLCAWSGASGITYEQYFGPGTRLTVT.

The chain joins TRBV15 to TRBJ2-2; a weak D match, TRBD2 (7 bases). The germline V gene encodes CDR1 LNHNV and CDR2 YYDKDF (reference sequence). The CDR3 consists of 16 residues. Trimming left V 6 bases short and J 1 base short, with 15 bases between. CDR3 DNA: TGTGCCACCAGAAACGGGGGGCCCGTGAACACCGGGGAGCTGTTTTTT. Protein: CATRNGGPVNTGELFF.

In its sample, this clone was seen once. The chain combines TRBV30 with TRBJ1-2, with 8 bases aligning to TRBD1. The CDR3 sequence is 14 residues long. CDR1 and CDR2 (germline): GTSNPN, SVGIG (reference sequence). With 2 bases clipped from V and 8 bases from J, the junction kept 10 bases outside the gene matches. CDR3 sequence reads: CAWSMGQGALGYTF. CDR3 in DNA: TGTGCCTGGAGTATGGGGCAGGGGGCTTTGGGCTACACCTTC.

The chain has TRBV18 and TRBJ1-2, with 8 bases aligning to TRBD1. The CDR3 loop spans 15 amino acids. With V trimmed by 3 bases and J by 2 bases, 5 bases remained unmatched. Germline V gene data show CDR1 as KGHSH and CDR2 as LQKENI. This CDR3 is CASSPGTGDNYGYTF. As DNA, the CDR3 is TGTGCCAGCTCACCGGGGACAGGTGACAACTATGGCTACACCTTC.

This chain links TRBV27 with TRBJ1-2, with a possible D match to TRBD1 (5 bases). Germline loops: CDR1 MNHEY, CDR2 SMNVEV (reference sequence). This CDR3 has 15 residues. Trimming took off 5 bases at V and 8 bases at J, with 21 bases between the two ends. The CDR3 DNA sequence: TGTGCCAGCAGTACCTCCTCAGGCAGGGTATACGGCTACACCTTC. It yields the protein CASSTSSGRVYGYTF.

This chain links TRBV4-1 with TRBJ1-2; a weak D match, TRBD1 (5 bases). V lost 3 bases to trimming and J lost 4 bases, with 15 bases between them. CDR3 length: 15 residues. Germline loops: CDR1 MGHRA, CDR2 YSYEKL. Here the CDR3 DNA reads TGCGCCAGCAGCCATCGCTTGGGGGGGGGCTATGGCTACACCTTC. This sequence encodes CASSHRLGGGYGYTF.